Each of the 18 T cell receptor beta chains below was sequenced from the same sample in a study of blood T cell repertoires in COVID-19. Assay used: immunoSEQ multiplex PCR; TCRdb lists only in-frame clones, some missing. The profile covers 100,000 to 150,000 clones, with 75% to 90% appearing a single time and 2.3% taken by the ten largest. The sample taken for sequencing was PBMCs or T cells enriched from blood (not recorded which). All receptors come from a woman aged 45-59 years who had recovered from COVID-19.

V is TRBV5-1 and J is TRBJ2-5; 9 bases align to TRBD2. This CDR3 region has 16 residues. Germline loops: CDR1 SGHRS, CDR2 YFSETQ. The V gene end was trimmed by 0 bases and the J gene end by 4 bases; junction bases not matched to a gene: 7. In DNA form, the CDR3 reads TGCGCCAGCAGCTTGGCCGGTGCTAGCGGGACAGAGACCCAGTACTTC. This sequence encodes CASSLAGASGTETQYF.

This chain connects TRBV5-1 to TRBJ2-5, with 10 nucleotides matching TRBD2. The CDR3 extends over 15 amino acids. Germline V gene data show CDR1 as SGHRS and CDR2 as YFSETQ. Trimming removed 5 bases from V and 5 bases from J; junction bases left unmatched: 9. The CDR3 protein is CASSIGAGGPETQYF. The CDR3 DNA is TGCGCCAGCAGTATCGGAGCGGGGGGGCCTGAGACCCAGTACTTC. Drawing the rest from reference TRBV5-1 and TRBJ2-5, the complete variable domain is KAGVTQTPRYLIKTRGQQVTLSCSPISGHRSVSWYQQTPGQGLQFLFEYFSETQRNKGNFPGRFSGRQFSNSRSEMNVSTLELGDSALYLCASSIGAGGPETQYFGPGTRLLVL.

The V call is TRBV19, the J call TRBJ2-7; D remains ambiguous. The V and J ends lost 3 bases and 5 bases respectively, with 8 bases between them. CDR3 length equals 12 residues. The germline CDR1 and CDR2 sequences are LNHDA and SQIVND (reference sequence). The CDR3 reads CASSMQTNEQYF. Written as DNA, the CDR3 is TGTGCCAGTAGTATGCAGACAAACGAGCAGTACTTC.

V and J are TRBV7-9 and TRBJ2-1; possible D gene TRBD2, 5 bases. Trimming took 5 bases from V and 3 from J, leaving 20 bases between them. The CDR3 covers 17 residues. Germline V gene sequence: CDR1 SEHNR, CDR2 FQNEAQ (reference sequence). As DNA, the CDR3 is TGTGCCAGCAGCCACACCAACTCAATAGCGCGCTACAATGAGCAGTTCTTC. Residues: CASSHTNSIARYNEQFF. Based on the CDR3 plus reference TRBV7-9 and TRBJ2-1, the full variable domain is DTGVSQNPRHKITKRGQNVTFRCDPISEHNRLYWYRQTLGQGPEFLTYFQNEAQLEKSRLLSDRFSAERPKGSFSTLEIQRTEQGDSAMYLCASSHTNSIARYNEQFFGPGTRLTVL.

The rearrangement joins TRBV7-9 to TRBJ2-2; 8 positions agree with TRBD1. Germline CDR1 and CDR2: SEHNR and FQNEAQ (reference sequence). The CDR3 spans 15 residues. J was trimmed by 4 bases and V by 5 bases; bases with no gene match: 6. CDR3 nucleotides: TGTGCCAGCAGCCCACAGGGACAGGCCACCGGGGAGCTGTTTTTT. Translating gives CASSPQGQATGELFF.

V usage is TRBV6-2 or TRBV6-3 and J usage is TRBJ2-7, with D possibly matching TRBD2 (6 bases). Germline V gives CDR1 MNHEY, CDR2 SVGEGT. The CDR3 runs 16 residues. V lost 5 bases and J lost 2, with 19 bases in between. The CDR3 is CASSIERDFGTYEQYF. The CDR3 DNA follows: TGTGCCAGCAGTATAGAAAGGGACTTCGGGACCTACGAGCAGTACTTC.

The chain links TRBV5-1 to TRBJ2-7, with D tentatively TRBD1 (5 bases). Between the trimmed V and J ends, which lost 0 bases and 2 bases, there was a span of 9 bases. CDR3 length: 14 amino acids. Germline V gene sequence: CDR1 SGHRS, CDR2 YFSETQ. The CDR3 region has the DNA TGCGCCAGCAGCTTGGAAGGGGATACCTACGAGCAGTACTTC. Translating it yields CASSLEGDTYEQYF.

The genes are TRBV11-2 and TRBJ1-6; D might be TRBD1 (5 bases). This CDR3 has 19 amino acids. Germline V gene sequence: CDR1 SGHAT, CDR2 FQNNGV. V lost 5 bases, J lost 7 bases, and 27 bases lay in between. The CDR3 sequence: CASSLQGAGGLFGNSPLHF. For the CDR3, the DNA is TGTGCCAGCAGCCTTCAGGGCGCGGGGGGGTTGTTTGGAAATTCACCCCTCCACTTT.

This chain connects TRBV12-3 or TRBV12-4 to TRBJ1-4, with D hard to call. Trimming left V 6 bases short and J 3 bases short, with 8 bases between. The CDR3 is 13 amino acids. The CDR3 sequence: CASSGFPNEKLFF. The CDR3 nucleotides are TGTGCCAGCAGCGGGTTCCCTAATGAAAAACTGTTTTTT.

This chain joins TRBV5-4 and TRBJ1-6, with D possibly matching TRBD1 (5 bases). Trimming removed 2 bases at V and 7 bases at J, with 13 bases between. This CDR3 spans 15 amino acids. CDR1 SGHNT and CDR2 YYREEE come from the germline V gene (reference sequence). Written as DNA, the CDR3 is TGTGCCAGCAGCTTTCCGGGGGGAAAGAATTCACCCCTCCACTTT. Its translation: CASSFPGGKNSPLHF.

This clone was detected once. The genes are TRBV3-1 (or the pseudogene TRBV3-2) and TRBJ1-1; the D is unclear. Trimming shortened V by 1 base and J by 1 base, and 10 bases separated the two germline ends. The CDR3 spans 15 residues. Germline V gene data show CDR1 as LGHDT and CDR2 as YNNKEL (reference sequence). This CDR3 is CASSQGTSPNTEAFF. In DNA, the CDR3 is TGTGCCAGCAGCCAAGGGACTTCCCCGAACACTGAAGCTTTCTTT.

The chain has TRBV4-2 and TRBJ2-3; TRBD2 matches 9 bases. The CDR3 totals 13 residues. The V segment lost 9 bases and the J segment 1 base; nucleotides outside the gene matches: 2. Germline V lookup: CDR1 LGHNA, CDR2 YNFKEQ. CDR3 coding DNA: TGTGCCAGTGCTAGCGGGGGCACAGATACGCAGTATTTT. Translated: CASASGGTDTQYF.

Worth noting for this clone: The germline gene is not matched at one end of the junction; a read error may be the cause. The chain employs TRBV6-5 and TRBJ2-7, with a weak D call TRBD1 (6 bases). The CDR3 runs to 14 residues. CDR1 MNHEY and CDR2 SVGAGI come from the germline V gene. The CDR3 loop is CASSFGGRTYEQYF. CDR3 DNA: TGTGCCAGCAGTTTTGGGGGCCGCACCTACGAGCAGTACTTT.

This clone has only one observation. The CDR3 nucleotides are TGTGCCAGTAGGGAACCGGGGTCGGCGGACACCATATATTTT. Protein sequence: CASREPGSADTIYF. The rearrangement joins TRBV19 to TRBJ1-3; D call uncertain. V gave up 6 bases and J gave up 8 bases, with 17 bases separating them. Germline assignment: CDR1 LNHDA and CDR2 SQIVND (reference sequence). The length of the CDR3 is 14 residues.

The V and J genes are TRBV7-3 and TRBJ2-2, with TRBD2 as a possible D gene (6 bases). Trimming pared 5 bases from V and 7 bases from J, leaving 17 bases between. Germline V gives CDR1 SGHTA, CDR2 FQGTGA. CDR3 length: 15 residues. DNA for the CDR3: TGTGCCAGCAGCCCCACCGCTAGCGCCAACGGGGAGCTGTTTTTT. It encodes CASSPTASANGELFF. The complete variable domain, with remaining parts taken from reference TRBV7-3 and TRBJ2-2, reads GAGVSQTPSNKVTEKGKYVELRCDPISGHTALYWYRQSLGQGPEFLIYFQGTGAADDSGLPNDRFFAVRPEGSVSTLKIQRTERGDSAVYLCASSPTASANGELFFGEGSRLTVL.

This clone has only one observation. J is TRBJ2-1 and V is TRBV6-5; the D is unclear. From germline, CDR1 is MNHEY and CDR2 SVGAGI. The CDR3 loop spans 12 amino acids. The ends were cut back, 5 bases at V and 10 bases at J, with 12 bases in the middle. CDR3 region: CASSPPGLEQFF. CDR3 bases: TGTGCCAGCAGTCCACCCGGTCTGGAGCAGTTCTTC.

The genes are TRBV7-9 and TRBJ1-1; 8 positions agree with TRBD1. Germline trimming cut 4 bases from V and 0 bases from J; bases unmatched to any gene: 10. Germline V lookup: CDR1 SEHNR, CDR2 FQNEAQ (reference sequence). The CDR3 has 17 amino acids. The CDR3 here is CASSSTGQGPMNTEAFF. The CDR3 DNA sequence: TGTGCCAGCAGCTCGACCGGACAGGGCCCTATGAACACTGAAGCTTTCTTT.

The chain has TRBV4-1 and TRBJ1-1; 7 bases map to TRBD1. The CDR3 length is 16 residues. V trimming: 0 bases; J trimming: 5 bases; junction bases outside the gene matches: 9. Germline lookup yields CDR1 MGHRA and CDR2 YSYEKL. CDR3 sequence: CASSQDSEGARTEAFF. In DNA, the CDR3 is TGCGCCAGCAGCCAAGATTCCGAGGGGGCGAGGACTGAAGCTTTCTTT.